A single sample is the source of the 6 T cell receptor beta chains below, sequenced in a study of blood T cell repertoires in COVID-19. TCRdb keeps only in-frame clones here, not all; method: immunoSEQ multiplex PCR. The sample lists around 150,000 clones; roughly 80% were seen once. Material for sequencing was peripheral blood. The source of these receptors is a woman of 80 years or more in a cohort sampled during active or convalescent COVID-19.

V is TRBV24-1 and J is TRBJ2-2, with D possibly TRBD1 on 5 matching bases. V was trimmed by 0 bases and J by 1 base, leaving 5 bases between them. There are 15 residues in the CDR3. Germline V gene data show CDR1 as KGHDR and CDR2 as SFDVKD. The CDR3: CATSDLDRNTGELFF. DNA for the CDR3: TGTGCCACCAGTGATTTGGACAGGAACACCGGGGAGCTGTTTTTT.

The rearrangement joins TRBV6-2 or TRBV6-3 to TRBJ2-1; D is uncertain. The CDR3 consists of 14 residues. Trimming left V 0 bases short and J 4 bases short, with 7 bases between. Germline CDR1 reads MNHEY; CDR2 reads SVGEGT. Here the CDR3 DNA reads TGTGCCAGCAGTTACTCCCGCGTATACAATGAGCAGTTCTTC. Translation gives CASSYSRVYNEQFF.

The V call is TRBV7-8, the J call TRBJ2-1; TRBD1 matches at 8 bases. There are 15 residues in the CDR3. V dropped 2 bases and J dropped 3; count of bases not matched to a gene: 3. Germline-derived CDR1 and CDR2 are SGHVS and FQNEAQ. CDR3 amino acids: CASSLWTGFYNEQFF. CDR3 sequence (DNA): TGTGCCAGCAGCTTATGGACAGGGTTCTACAATGAGCAGTTCTTC.

This clone appeared a single time. This rearrangement joins TRBV4-1 to TRBJ2-3, with D perhaps matching TRBD2 (6 bases). The CDR3 consists of 16 residues. The ends were cut back, 0 bases at V and 2 bases at J, with 12 bases in the middle. From germline, CDR1 is MGHRA and CDR2 YSYEKL. The CDR3 loop is CASSQDPRGNTDTQYF. Here the CDR3 DNA reads TGCGCCAGCAGCCAAGATCCCCGGGGGAACACAGATACGCAGTATTTT.

The chain combines TRBV19 with TRBJ1-1; 7 nucleotides agree with TRBD1. The CDR3 is made up of 17 amino acids. The V and J ends lost 2 bases and 2 bases, in that order; junction bases with no gene match: 11. Germline V CDR1 and CDR2: LNHDA, SQIVND (reference sequence). The CDR3 is CASSIRDRGGLNTEAFF. In DNA, the CDR3 is TGTGCCAGTAGTATAAGGGACAGAGGGGGTTTAAACACTGAAGCTTTCTTT.

The chain is built from TRBV29-1 and TRBJ1-3; TRBD1 might be the D (6 bases). Germline CDR1 reads SQVTM; CDR2 reads ANQGSEA. The CDR3 consists of 16 residues. Trimming left V 2 bases short and J 1 base short, with 15 bases between. The CDR3 region has the DNA TGCAGCGTTGAAACCAGGGGCCGGGAATCTGGAAACACCATATATTTT. Its translation: CSVETRGRESGNTIYF. Looking up the rest from reference TRBV29-1 and TRBJ1-3 gives the full variable domain: SAVISQKPSRDICQRGTSLTIQCQVDSQVTMMFWYRQQPGQSLTLIATANQGSEATYESGFVIDKFPISRPNLTFSTLTVSNMSPEDSSIYLCSVETRGRESGNTIYFGEGSWLTVV.